A selection of T cell receptor beta chains follows, all from one sample in a study of blood T cell repertoires in COVID-19. Data came from immunoSEQ multiplex PCR; TCRdb stores just in-frame clones and leaves some out. The table has fewer than 110,000 clones, roughly 84% seen once. Input material: peripheral blood. The receptors stem from a human donor in a cohort sampled during active COVID-19. Both conserved end residues are part of each CDR3. Fields, in order: V gene, CDR3 length, J gene, CDR3 protein.

TRBV6-2/TRBV6-3	15	TRBJ2-1	CASSYILAGGWEQFF
TRBV19	14	TRBJ2-1	CASNSGSSYNEQFF
TRBV19	12	TRBJ2-2	CAGTGSTGELFF
TRBV4-1	15	TRBJ1-5	CASSQDWQGGQPQHF
TRBV2	16	TRBJ1-5	CASSEGGGGRNQPQHF
TRBV19	12	TRBJ1-4	CASSSYGEKLFF
TRBV27	17	TRBJ1-5	CASSARRGTGFNQPQHF
TRBV7-9	15	TRBJ2-5	CASSLAAGRRETQYF
TRBV4-2	17	TRBJ2-1	CASSQDNGIGVPNEQFF
TRBV3-1/TRBV3-2	18	TRBJ2-1	CASSQEIRLGQGNNEQFF
TRBV6-1	16	TRBJ2-1	CASSEVERTSYNEQFF
TRBV6-2/TRBV6-3	13	TRBJ2-3	CASSLQNTDTQYF
TRBV27	12	TRBJ1-2	CASSFRGNGYTF
TRBV4-1	15	TRBJ1-6	CASSQAQVGNSPLHF
TRBV2	14	TRBJ1-2	CASSDARQGRGYTF
TRBV9	17	TRBJ2-5	CASSVGVAGLLQETQYF
TRBV10-3	14	TRBJ1-2	CAISEVQGNLGYTF
TRBV27	16	TRBJ1-4	CASSLSAGATNEKLFF
TRBV27	14	TRBJ1-1	CASSFAQSYREAFF
TRBV5-5	14	TRBJ1-1	CASSLSDRNTEAFF
TRBV19	11	TRBJ2-5	CASSNTGTQYF
TRBV7-9	18	TRBJ2-1	CASSLKPRGSGTKDEQFF
TRBV18	16	TRBJ2-1	CASSPGTSGSYNEQFF
TRBV3-1/TRBV3-2	15	TRBJ2-3	CASSHRALSTDTQYF
TRBV19	14	TRBJ2-1	CASSPRTRTGEQFF
TRBV6-2/TRBV6-3	16	TRBJ2-2	CASSRNSGRASGELFF
TRBV19	16	TRBJ2-6	CASSIETGTGANVLTF
TRBV2	14	TRBJ1-2	CASSPDSPVYGYTF
TRBV10-3	17	TRBJ2-3	CAISGSSGRPNTDTQYF
TRBV7-9	14	TRBJ1-1	CASSLLHVNTEAFF
TRBV10-3	12	TRBJ1-2	CAISESGRHNTF
TRBV7-9	12	TRBJ1-2	CASSSNSGGETF
TRBV6-6	16	TRBJ1-3	CASSTGQGNSGNTIYF
TRBV25-1	15	TRBJ2-4	CASSEGGVAKNIQYF
TRBV18	17	TRBJ2-6	CASSPAGGSSGANVLTF
TRBV7-9	15	TRBJ2-3	CASSLGTGVTDTQYF
TRBV7-8	15	TRBJ1-3	CASSSGQLSGNTIYF
TRBV6-6	16	TRBJ2-1	CASSSLAGPSYNEQFF
TRBV19	13	TRBJ1-5	CASNGQGSQPQHF
TRBV30	13	TRBJ1-2	CAWHPRAANGYTF
TRBV25-1	14	TRBJ1-2	CASSEGLGNYGYTF
TRBV12-3/TRBV12-4	13	TRBJ1-1	CASRLPGFTEAFF
TRBV5-1	15	TRBJ2-3	CASRNFQGRADTQYF
TRBV28	12	TRBJ1-5	CAIKQGYQPQHF
TRBV5-4	13	TRBJ1-1	CASSNAGGTEAFF
TRBV24-1	16	TRBJ2-1	CATSDSGGGSNNEQFF
TRBV7-2	14	TRBJ1-1	CASSGTGGITEAFF
TRBV28	15	TRBJ2-7	CASSLTTSGTYEQYF
TRBV20-1	11	TRBJ1-2	CSATGDYGYTF
TRBV7-2	13	TRBJ2-3	CASSSRGGDTQYF
TRBV9	14	TRBJ2-7	CASSVVASSYEQYF
TRBV4-3	16	TRBJ2-3	CASSQDSSGTTDTQYF
TRBV2	11	TRBJ2-3	CASSYTDTQYF
TRBV19	12	TRBJ1-2	CASSTGNRGYTF
TRBV18	14	TRBJ1-2	CASSPGGLASGYTF
TRBV9	15	TRBJ2-1	CASSGTSGKFNEQFF
TRBV5-1	17	TRBJ2-2	CASSLGGLASNTGELFF
TRBV5-6	14	TRBJ2-2	CASSLGRSGGELFF
TRBV15	16	TRBJ1-5	CATSRERGQSNQPQHF